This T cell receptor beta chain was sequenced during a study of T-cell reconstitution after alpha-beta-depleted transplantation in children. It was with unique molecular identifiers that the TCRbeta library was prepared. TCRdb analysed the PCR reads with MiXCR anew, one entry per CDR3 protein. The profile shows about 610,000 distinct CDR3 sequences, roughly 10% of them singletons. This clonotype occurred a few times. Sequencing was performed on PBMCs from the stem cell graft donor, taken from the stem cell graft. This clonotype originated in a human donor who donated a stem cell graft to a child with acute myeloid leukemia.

The CDR3, as DNA: TGCAGTGCTACAGGGTCCGACTATGGCTACACCTTC. Its translation: CSATGSDYGYTF. J is TRBJ1-2 and V is TRBV20-1, with D tentatively TRBD1 (5 bases). Looked up from germline, CDR1 is DFQATT and CDR2 is SNEGSKA (reference sequence). V was pared by 4 bases and J by 3 bases, with 9 bases between. The CDR3 totals 12 residues.